The rows below give T cell receptor beta chains drawn from one sample of a study of blood T cell repertoires in COVID-19. TCRdb keeps only in-frame clones here, not all; method: immunoSEQ multiplex PCR. The sample yields approximately 120,000 clones, roughly 79% seen once. Sequenced input: peripheral blood. These TCRs come from a man of 80 years or more with acute or convalescent COVID-19. Both conserved end residues are part of each CDR3. A D gene is named only where the DNA matches it firmly. A row's size may be missing; if present it is once, few, many or a size class.

>TRBD2|.|TRBJ2-1|15|TRBV5-1
CASSLVSGGADEQFF
TGCGCCAGCAGCTTGGTTAGCGGGGGGGCAGATGAGCAGTTCTTC
>TRBD2|many|TRBJ2-7|18|TRBV6-2/TRBV6-3
CASSYWPGLAGLDYEQYF
TGTGCCAGCAGTTACTGGCCGGGACTAGCGGGGCTTGACTACGAGCAGTACTTC
>.|.|TRBJ2-7|13|TRBV10-2
CASGAGFLYEQYF
TGCGCCAGCGGTGCAGGGTTTCTCTACGAGCAGTACTTC
>.|once|TRBJ2-3|18|TRBV7-2
CASSLGGWADPPTDTQYF
TGTGCCAGCAGCTTAGGAGGGTGGGCAGACCCGCCGACAGATACGCAGTATTTT
>.|.|TRBJ2-6|15|TRBV7-3
CASSLGSGGANVLTF
TGTGCCAGCAGCTTAGGGTCAGGTGGGGCCAACGTCCTGACTTTC
>TRBD2|.|TRBJ2-3|14|TRBV27
CASRRGLYTDTQYF
TGTGCCAGCAGACGGGGACTATACACAGATACGCAGTATTTT
>TRBD2|.|TRBJ2-1|15|TRBV5-5
CASSFLAGGFNEQFF
TGTGCCAGCAGCTTTCTAGCGGGGGGGTTCAATGAGCAGTTCTTC
>.|.|TRBJ2-2|16|TRBV24-1
CATSDHGLTNTGELFF
TGTGCCACCAGTGACCACGGACTGACGAACACCGGGGAGCTGTTTTTT
>TRBD1|.|TRBJ1-2|14|TRBV3-1/TRBV3-2
CASSQADRVYGYTF
TGTGCCAGCAGCCAAGCGGACAGGGTTTATGGCTACACCTTC
>TRBD1|.|TRBJ2-2|17|TRBV9
CASSVATGGSGTGELFF
TGTGCCAGCAGCGTAGCGACAGGGGGATCGGGCACCGGGGAGCTGTTTTTT
>.|.|TRBJ1-2|14|TRBV6-2/TRBV6-3
CASSSPQGNYGYAF
TGCGCCAGCAGTTCGCCACAGGGAAACTATGGCTACGCCTTC
>.|few|TRBJ1-1|14|TRBV5-1
CASSRGQSGTEAFF
TGCGCCAGCAGCCGTGGACAGTCTGGCACTGAAGCTTTCTTT
>.|once|TRBJ1-2|10|TRBV6-5
CASKGVGYTF
TGTGCCAGCAAAGGGGTTGGCTACACCTTC
>TRBD1|.|TRBJ2-5|16|TRBV5-1
CASSLATGGLGETQYF
TGCGCCAGCAGCTTGGCGACAGGGGGTCTCGGAGAGACCCAGTACTTC
>.|.|TRBJ2-3|14|TRBV5-1
CASSLTGFSYTQYF
TGCGCCAGCAGCTTGACAGGGTTCAGTTATACGCAGTATTTT
>.|.|TRBJ2-3|13|TRBV11-2
CASSLDLSFTQYF
TGTGCCAGCAGCTTAGATCTATCTTTTACGCAGTATTTT
>.|.|TRBJ2-1|14|TRBV2
CASRRSGLYNEQFF
TGTGCCAGCAGGAGAAGCGGCCTCTACAATGAGCAGTTCTTC
>TRBD1|few|TRBJ1-2|16|TRBV30
CAWGLTQGIANYGYTF
TGTGCCTGGGGACTTACACAGGGGATCGCTAACTATGGCTACACCTTC
>TRBD1|once|TRBJ1-3|16|TRBV7-9
CASSPRQGPSGNTIYF
TGTGCCAGCAGCCCTCGACAGGGCCCCTCTGGAAACACCATATATTTT
>.|.|TRBJ1-1|15|TRBV5-1
CASSLEPGVATEAFF
TGCGCCAGCAGCTTGGAGCCAGGGGTAGCCACTGAAGCTTTCTTT
>.|.|TRBJ1-1|13|TRBV2
CASTPGIMTEAFF
TGTGCCAGCACCCCAGGTATAATGACTGAAGCTTTCTTT
>TRBD1|.|TRBJ1-3|16|TRBV18
CASSRQGTGVGNTIYF
TGTGCCAGCTCACGACAAGGGACAGGGGTTGGAAACACCATATATTTT
>TRBD1|once|TRBJ1-2|14|TRBV4-1
CASSLRDSNYGYTF
TGCGCCAGCAGCCTCCGGGACAGTAACTATGGCTACACCTTC
>.|.|TRBJ1-3|18|TRBV5-5
CASSLGGHLFSSGNTIYF
TGTGCCAGCAGCTTGGGAGGACACCTGTTTTCATCTGGAAACACCATATATTTT
>.|.|TRBJ2-5|11|TRBV3-1/TRBV3-2
CASSHLETQYF
TGTGCCAGCAGCCACCTGGAGACCCAGTACTTC
>.|.|TRBJ2-2|14|TRBV2
CASSETGPTGELFF
TGTGCCAGCAGTGAAACAGGGCCCACCGGGGAGCTGTTTTTT
>.|many|TRBJ2-4|14|TRBV28
CASSWWSEQNIQYF
TGTGCCAGCAGTTGGTGGTCTGAGCAAAACATTCAGTACTTC
>.|.|TRBJ1-1|15|TRBV5-4
CASSARQDMNTEAFF
TGTGCCAGCAGCGCCCGACAGGACATGAACACTGAAGCTTTCTTT
>.|.|TRBJ2-7|18|TRBV11-2
CASSLNHINRAVTYEQYF
TGTGCCAGCAGCCTCAACCACATCAACAGGGCAGTGACCTACGAGCAGTACTTC
>TRBD1|.|TRBJ1-2|18|TRBV24-1
CATSDLRGTGNIGYGYTF
TGTGCCACCAGTGACCTAAGAGGGACAGGGAACATAGGCTATGGCTACACCTTC
>.|.|TRBJ1-1|11|TRBV2
CASSDGVEAFF
TGTGCCAGCAGCGACGGGGTTGAAGCTTTCTTT
>TRBD2|.|TRBJ2-3|18|TRBV4-1
CASSSQAVGAGGTDTQYF
TGCGCCAGCAGCTCCCAGGCGGTCGGAGCGGGGGGCACAGATACGCAGTATTTT
>TRBD2|few|TRBJ2-5|19|TRBV4-2
CASSQLADPSGGDQETQYF
TGTGCCAGCAGCCAACTAGCGGACCCTAGCGGGGGGGACCAAGAGACCCAGTACTTC
>.|.|TRBJ1-6|13|TRBV6-5
CASSRDTYSPLHF
TGTGCCAGCAGCAGGGACACCTATTCACCCCTCCACTTT
>TRBD2|.|TRBJ2-2|18|TRBV7-9
CASSLAGTSGGLTGELFF
TGTGCCAGCAGCCTCGCCGGGACTAGCGGGGGGCTCACGGGGGAGCTGTTTTTT
>.|.|TRBJ2-1|15|TRBV5-4
CASSLGGGRSNEQFF
TGTGCCAGCAGTCTGGGGGGGGGCCGTAGCAATGAGCAGTTCTTC
>TRBD2|.|TRBJ2-1|15|TRBV9
CASSVDAGGPHEQFF
TGTGCCAGCAGCGTAGATGCGGGGGGGCCCCATGAGCAGTTCTTC
>.|.|TRBJ2-7|14|TRBV28
CASSSPRDFYEQYF
TGTGCCAGCAGTTCTCCTCGGGACTTCTACGAGCAGTACTTC
>.|.|TRBJ1-1|12|TRBV6-2/TRBV6-3
CASSLFRGEAFF
TGTGCCAGCAGTCTTTTCAGGGGTGAAGCTTTCTTT
>TRBD2|few|TRBJ2-7|15|TRBV3-1/TRBV3-2
CASSQVLGGAYEQYF
TGTGCCAGCAGCCAAGTCTTGGGGGGGGCCTACGAGCAGTACTTC
>.|.|TRBJ2-3|14|TRBV5-1
CASSLTQGTDTQYF
TGCGCCAGCAGCTTGACGCAGGGGACAGATACGCAGTATTTT
>.|.|TRBJ2-3|15|TRBV7-3
CASKLAPSTPDTQYF
TGTGCCAGCAAACTAGCACCATCCACCCCAGATACGCAGTATTTT
>TRBD2|.|TRBJ2-7|15|TRBV7-8
CASSIRTSGAYEQYF
TGTGCCAGCAGCATACGGACTAGCGGGGCTTACGAGCAGTACTTC
>TRBD1|once|TRBJ1-5|16|TRBV28
CASSGSDRGRSQPQHF
TGTGCCAGCTCCGGTTCCGACAGGGGGCGATCTCAGCCCCAGCATTTT
>TRBD1|.|TRBJ1-2|17|TRBV28
CASSSPGTGRTNYGYTF
TGTGCCAGCAGTTCACCCGGGACAGGCCGCACTAACTATGGCTACACCTTC
>TRBD1|few|TRBJ1-2|13|TRBV6-5
CASSPPGQWGYTF
TGTGCCAGCAGTCCCCCGGGACAGTGGGGCTACACCTTC
>TRBD1|.|TRBJ1-6|15|TRBV28
CASSPPGQLYSPLHF
TGTGCCAGCAGTCCCCCGGGACAGCTATATTCACCCCTCCACTTT
>.|.|TRBJ2-5|14|TRBV6-1
CASRIGVISETQYF
TGTGCCAGCAGAATCGGGGTTATTTCAGAGACCCAGTACTTC
>.|few|TRBJ2-1|15|TRBV7-8
CASSPPGGGRNEQFF
TGTGCCAGCAGCCCCCCTGGGGGGGGGCGCAATGAGCAGTTCTTC
>.|.|TRBJ2-2|17|TRBV13
CASSLGPGLLNTGELFF
TGTGCCAGCAGCTTAGGCCCGGGACTCTTGAACACCGGGGAGCTGTTTTTT
>TRBD1|.|TRBJ2-7|14|TRBV10-3
CAIRPGQGAHEQYF
TGTGCCATCAGGCCGGGACAGGGGGCCCACGAGCAGTACTTC
>TRBD1|medium-sized|TRBJ1-6|15|TRBV5-1
CASSSGQGAYSPLHF
TGCGCCAGCAGCTCTGGACAGGGGGCTTATTCACCCCTCCACTTT
>.|.|TRBJ1-1|12|TRBV29-1
CSVETGKTEAFF
TGCAGCGTTGAAACAGGGAAGACTGAAGCTTTCTTT
>.|.|TRBJ2-1|13|TRBV11-3
CASSRTQNNEQFF
TGTGCCAGCAGTCGGACACAGAACAATGAGCAGTTCTTC
>.|.|TRBJ1-2|12|TRBV2
CASSYQGNSYTF
TGTGCCAGCAGTTACCAGGGGAATAGCTACACCTTC
>.|.|TRBJ1-6|14|TRBV7-2
CASSLRQGGSPLHF
TGTGCCAGCAGCTTAAGGCAGGGAGGATCACCCCTCCACTTT
>TRBD1|.|TRBJ1-6|15|TRBV3-1/TRBV3-2
CASRGPGQGYSPLHF
TGTGCCAGCAGAGGGCCGGGACAGGGTTACTCACCCCTCCACTTT
>TRBD1|few|TRBJ1-1|12|TRBV6-6
CAHRQGRTEAFF
TGTGCCCATAGACAGGGCCGCACTGAAGCTTTCTTT
>.|few|TRBJ1-1|14|TRBV7-2
CASSLATRNTEAFF
TGTGCCAGCAGCTTAGCGACTCGGAACACTGAAGCTTTCTTT